Listed here are 14 T cell receptor beta chains from one sample, sequenced in a study of T-cell reconstitution after alpha-beta-depleted transplantation in children. It was with unique molecular identifiers that the TCRbeta library was prepared. Using its own MiXCR run on the PCR reads, TCRdb lists one record per CDR3 protein. In the table there are some 830,000 distinct CDR3 sequences, roughly 16% of which are singletons. The sample here was PBMCs, mostly from graft donor cells, taken 360 days after TCRalphabeta/CD19-depleted stem cell transplant. The source of these receptors is a male patient younger than 18 who had a stem cell transplant for acute lymphoblastic leukemia, so the T cells may come from the graft donor.

This clonotype was counted between two and nine times. The J gene is TRBJ1-1, the V gene TRBV9, with 7 bases that match TRBD1. Germline lookup yields CDR1 SGDLS and CDR2 YYNGEE. The CDR3 has 15 residues. Losses at the gene ends were 0 bases for V and 1 base for J; bases not matched to a gene: 3. As DNA, the CDR3 is TGTGCCAGCAGCGTAGTTGGGACAGCGAACACTGAAGCTTTCTTT. This sequence encodes CASSVVGTANTEAFF.

This clonotype came up once. The chain joins TRBV10-3 to TRBJ2-2; unclear D gene. The CDR3 extends over 13 amino acids. The V end lost 3 bases, the J end lost 6 bases, and 8 bases lay between the germline ends. Germline V gene lookup returns CDR1 ENHRY and CDR2 SYGVKD. In DNA, the CDR3 is TGTGCCATCAGTGACTCGGCCGCCGGGGAGCTGTTTTTT. It encodes CAISDSAAGELFF.

This clonotype has ten or more counts. The chain links TRBV12-3 or TRBV12-4 to TRBJ2-1, with unresolved D. The CDR3 totals 11 residues. The CDR3 region has the DNA TGTGCTCAGACCCTCGACAATGAGCAGTTCTTC. The encoded protein is CAQTLDNEQFF.

This clonotype was found a few times. This chain joins TRBV2 and TRBJ2-7, with 11 bases identical to TRBD2. The junction had 8 bases not matched to a gene; V was cut back by 6 bases and J by 4 bases. The CDR3 contains 15 residues. Germline V gene data show CDR1 as SNHLY and CDR2 as FYNNEI. The CDR3 sequence is CASRKTSGTGYEQYF. DNA of the CDR3: TGTGCCAGCAGGAAGACTAGCGGGACTGGGTACGAGCAGTACTTC. The entire variable domain, with the rest obtained from reference TRBV2 and TRBJ2-7, is as follows: EPEVTQTPSHQVTQMGQEVILRCVPISNHLYFYWYRQILGQKVEFLVSFYNNEISEKSEIFDDQFSVERPDGSNFTLKIRSTKLEDSAMYFCASRKTSGTGYEQYFGPGTRLTVT.

The table lists this clonotype with a few counts. The chain links TRBV10-3 to TRBJ2-1, with D tentatively TRBD2 (5 bases). Germline V gives CDR1 ENHRY, CDR2 SYGVKD. V was clipped by 10 bases and J by 7 bases, with 8 bases between them. The CDR3 runs 10 residues. CDR3 DNA sequence: TGTGCCACCGGAGGAAATGAGCAGTTCTTC. This codes for CATGGNEQFF.

The chain joins TRBV6-4 to TRBJ1-2; D is unresolved. The CDR3 covers 13 residues. V lost 5 bases, J lost 7 bases, and 14 bases lay in between. CDR1 and CDR2 from the germline V gene are MRHNA and SNTAGT. In DNA, the CDR3 is TGTGCCAGCAGTCCGGGAGGCTTATCTGGCTACACCTTC. Its protein product is CASSPGGLSGYTF.

This chain's CDR3 is CSARIGTSSYEQYF. CDR3 DNA: TGCAGTGCCCGCATCGGTACTAGTAGCTACGAGCAGTACTTC. This sequence joins TRBV20-1 and TRBJ2-7, with D tentatively TRBD2 (5 bases). V lost 6 bases to trimming and J lost 3 bases, with 18 bases between them. The CDR3 consists of 14 residues. CDR1 and CDR2 (germline): DFQATT, SNEGSKA (reference sequence).

The chain uses TRBV23-1 and TRBJ2-7; 7 positions agree with TRBD1. TRBV23-1 is labeled an ORF, and its function is uncertain. The ends lost 4 bases at V and 0 bases at J; junction bases unmatched: 9. CDR3 size: 16 residues. The CDR3 spells CASSRGNRGPSYEQYF. Here the CDR3 DNA reads TGCGCCAGCAGTCGGGGTAACAGGGGTCCCTCCTACGAGCAGTACTTC.

V is TRBV5-1 and J is TRBJ2-3, with 11 bases lining up with TRBD2. Trimming cost V 6 bases and J 7 bases; bases outside gene matches: 16. The CDR3 totals 17 residues. Germline V lookup: CDR1 SGHRS, CDR2 YFSETQ. CDR3 nucleotides: TGCGCCAGCACCTCGGCTCCTAGCGGGAGGTTGGGATATACGCAGTATTTT. It yields the protein CASTSAPSGRLGYTQYF.

V and J are TRBV19 and TRBJ2-7; D tentatively reads TRBD1 or TRBD2 (5 bases each). The CDR3 spans 17 residues. Trimming took 5 bases from V and 7 from J, leaving 27 bases between them. In germline, CDR1 is LNHDA, CDR2 SQIVND (reference sequence). The DNA for the CDR3 is TGTGCCAGTAGTCCTCCTTACGGGGCCGGACTGAAAAGGGAGCAGTACTTC. Translating gives CASSPPYGAGLKREQYF.

The rearrangement links TRBV3-1 to TRBJ2-7, with D perhaps matching TRBD2 (6 bases). The CDR3 spans 14 residues. Between the trimmed V and J ends, which lost 0 bases and 4 bases, there was a span of 10 bases. Germline CDR1 is LGHDT and CDR2 is YNNKEL (reference sequence). The CDR3 region is CASSQEVSGYEQYF. The CDR3 DNA follows: TGTGCCAGCAGCCAAGAGGTTAGCGGTTACGAGCAGTACTTC.

There are a few counts of this clonotype. Written as DNA, the CDR3 is TGTGCCAGCTCACCTCTAGCGGGAGCGGTAGATACGCAGTATTTT. This sequence encodes CASSPLAGAVDTQYF. This chain connects TRBV18 to TRBJ2-3; 10 bases match TRBD2. This CDR3 is built from 15 residues. Germline CDR1 and CDR2: KGHSH and LQKENI. V shed 3 bases, J shed 5 bases, and the junction held 5 bases outside the gene matches.

In this sample, this clonotype turned up a few times. The chain employs TRBV20-1 and TRBJ2-1; 7 bases align to TRBD2. The CDR3 is 16 amino acids. From germline, CDR1 is DFQATT and CDR2 SNEGSKA (reference sequence). After removal of 0 bases from V and 4 bases from J, the junction contained 9 bases not matched to a gene. The CDR3, as DNA: TGCAGTGCTAGAGATCTCGAACTAGCGAGTTACAATGAGCAGTTCTTC. This sequence encodes CSARDLELASYNEQFF.

The chain couples TRBV12-3 or TRBV12-4 to TRBJ2-1, with 7 nucleotides matching TRBD2. The CDR3 sequence is 14 residues long. The J segment lost 9 bases and the V segment lost 3 bases, leaving 8 bases of the junction unmatched. CDR3 residues: CASSLGGSLGEQFF. The CDR3 DNA reads TGTGCCAGCAGTTTGGGCGGGAGCCTGGGTGAGCAGTTCTTC.